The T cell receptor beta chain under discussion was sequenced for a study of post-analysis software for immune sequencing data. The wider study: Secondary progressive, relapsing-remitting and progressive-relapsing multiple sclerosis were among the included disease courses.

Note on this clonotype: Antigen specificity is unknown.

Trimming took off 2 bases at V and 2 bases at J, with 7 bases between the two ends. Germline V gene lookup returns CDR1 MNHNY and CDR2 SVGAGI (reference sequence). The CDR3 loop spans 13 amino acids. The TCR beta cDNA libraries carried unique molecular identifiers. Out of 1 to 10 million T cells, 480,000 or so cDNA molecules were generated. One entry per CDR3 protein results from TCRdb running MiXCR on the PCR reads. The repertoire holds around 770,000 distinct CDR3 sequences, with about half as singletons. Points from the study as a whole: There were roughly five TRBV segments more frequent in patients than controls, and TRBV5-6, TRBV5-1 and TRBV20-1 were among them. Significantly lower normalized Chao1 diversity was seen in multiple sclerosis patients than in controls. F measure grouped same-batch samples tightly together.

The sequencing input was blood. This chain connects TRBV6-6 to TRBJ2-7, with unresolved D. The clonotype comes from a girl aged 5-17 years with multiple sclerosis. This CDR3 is CASSYERPYEQYF. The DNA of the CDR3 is TGTGCCAGCAGTTACGAGCGCCCCTACGAGCAGTACTTC.